These 14 T cell receptor beta chains were all obtained from the same sample, sequenced in a study of cytomegalovirus exposure and HLA in healthy donors. PCR primers comprised 60 Vbeta and 13 Jbeta primers. Measured with immunoSEQ multiplex PCR; TCRdb has only the in-frame clones, and not every one. This sample has 60,000 or so clones, with about four fifths found just once. The sample comprised PBMCs. Source of these receptors: a man in his forties or fifties in good health and CMV-seronegative.

This sequence joins TRBV11-2 and TRBJ2-4; the D gene is possibly TRBD1 (6 bases). Trimming shortened V by 5 bases and J by 3 bases, and 17 bases separated the two germline ends. Germline CDR1 is SGHAT and CDR2 is FQNNGV. This CDR3 has 16 amino acids. The CDR3 bases are TGTGCCAGCAGCCCCGGGACAAGGTTCGACAAAAACATTCAGTACTTC. Protein product: CASSPGTRFDKNIQYF. The full variable domain, completed using reference TRBV11-2 and TRBJ2-4, is EAGVAQSPRYKIIEKRQSVAFWCNPISGHATLYWYQQILGQGPKLLIQFQNNGVVDDSQLPKDRFSAERLKGVDSTLKIQPAKLEDSAVYLCASSPGTRFDKNIQYFGAGTRLSVL.

The rearrangement uses TRBV29-1 and TRBJ2-1, with D perhaps TRBD1 (5 bases). V lost 7 bases and J 5 bases, leaving 15 bases between the germline ends. From germline, CDR1 is SQVTM and CDR2 ANQGSEA. The CDR3 contains 13 residues. This CDR3 reads CSAGAWNNNEQFF. CDR3 nucleotide sequence: TGCAGCGCTGGGGCGTGGAATAACAATGAGCAGTTCTTC.

The chain is built from TRBV4-3 and TRBJ2-2, with D perhaps TRBD2 (5 bases). The CDR3 is 14 residues long. Between the trimmed V and J ends, which lost 0 bases and 7 bases, there was a span of 9 bases. Germline CDR1 is LGHNA and CDR2 is YSLEER. Written as DNA, the CDR3 is TGCGCCAGCAGCCAAGATCGTAGCGACGGGGAGCTGTTTTTT. Protein product: CASSQDRSDGELFF.

The chain is built from TRBV7-9 and TRBJ2-3; TRBD1 might be the D (5 bases). This CDR3 region has 16 residues. The germline CDR1 and CDR2 sequences are SEHNR and FQNEAQ (reference sequence). V gave up 2 bases and J gave up 1 base, with 13 bases separating them. The CDR3 bases are TGTGCCAGCAGCTTATTATGGCAGGGTGGCACAGATACGCAGTATTTT. This translates into CASSLLWQGGTDTQYF.

CDR3 region: CSVELGGNTIYF. Here the CDR3 DNA reads TGCAGCGTGGAGTTGGGTGGAAACACCATATATTTT. The chain links TRBV29-1 to TRBJ1-3, with D unresolved. The length of the CDR3 is 12 residues. Germline V lookup: CDR1 SQVTM, CDR2 ANQGSEA. V was shortened by 6 bases and J by 3 bases, with 9 bases between the two germline ends.

The chain carries TRBV27 and TRBJ2-6, with D tentatively TRBD1 (6 bases). This CDR3 has 15 residues. Germline loops: CDR1 MNHEY, CDR2 SMNVEV (reference sequence). Trimming pared 6 bases from V and 2 bases from J, leaving 11 bases between. The CDR3 loop reads CASRRTVAGANVLTF. CDR3 nucleotide sequence: TGTGCCAGCAGGAGGACAGTGGCTGGGGCCAACGTCCTGACTTTC.

This clone has just a few counts. The chain joins TRBV10-3 to TRBJ1-5, with 9 positions matching TRBD1. This CDR3 is 14 amino acids long. The germline gives CDR1 ENHRY, CDR2 SYGVKD. J was trimmed by 4 bases and V by 5 bases; bases with no gene match: 3. As DNA, the CDR3 is TGTGCCATCAGTCCGGGACAGGGTAATCAGCCCCAGCATTTT. Translated, it gives CAISPGQGNQPQHF.

The chain uses TRBV28 and TRBJ1-1; perhaps TRBD1 as D (5 bases). The germline V gene has CDR1 MDHEN and CDR2 SYDVKM. The V end was cut by 8 bases, the J end by 10 bases, with 29 bases between. This CDR3 region has 16 residues. Here the CDR3 reads CASPPSARAAFLGAFF. The CDR3 DNA follows: TGTGCCAGCCCCCCGTCCGCCAGGGCAGCGTTCTTAGGAGCTTTCTTT.

The genes are TRBV10-3 and TRBJ1-1; 9 bases align to TRBD1. There are 13 residues in the CDR3. Germline V gene sequence: CDR1 ENHRY, CDR2 SYGVKD. V lost 7 bases, J lost 2 bases, and 2 bases stayed unmatched. DNA of the CDR3: TGTGCCATCAACACAGGGGGCAACACTGAAGCTTTCTTT. The encoded protein is CAINTGGNTEAFF.

V and J are TRBV6-1 and TRBJ1-1; D is uncertain. The germline gives CDR1 MNHNS, CDR2 SASEGT. V lost 5 bases, J lost 4 bases, and 17 bases lay in between. The CDR3 is made up of 15 amino acids. The CDR3 loop reads CASSQFQSVITEAFF. The CDR3 DNA sequence: TGTGCCAGCAGTCAGTTTCAATCCGTCATCACTGAAGCTTTCTTT.

The chain has TRBV2 and TRBJ1-5; D uncertain. This CDR3 is 14 amino acids long. The germline V and J ends were trimmed by 6 bases and 6 bases, with 15 bases remaining between them. Germline V CDR1 and CDR2: SNHLY, FYNNEI. The DNA for the CDR3 is TGTGCCAGCAGCCCGGCGGAACCAGCTCAGCCCCAGCATTTT. As protein: CASSPAEPAQPQHF.

The chain has TRBV6-1 and TRBJ1-5; D gene uncertain. V shed 6 bases and J shed 6 bases, with 9 bases lying between them. Germline V lookup: CDR1 MNHNS, CDR2 SASEGT. The CDR3 length is 12 residues. DNA for the CDR3: TGTGCCAGCAGGGAATGGGCTCAGCCCCAGCATTTT. It codes for CASREWAQPQHF.

This clone was counted a few times. The chain couples TRBV5-6 to TRBJ1-1; tentatively, D is TRBD1 (5 bases). Germline CDR1 is SGHDT and CDR2 is YYEEEE. CDR3 length: 14 residues. Between the trimmed V and J ends, which lost 0 bases and 4 bases, there was a span of 10 bases. The CDR3 region is CASSLVQGPTEAFF. CDR3 DNA: TGTGCCAGCAGCTTGGTCCAGGGCCCCACTGAAGCTTTCTTT. The full variable domain, with the rest looked up from reference TRBV5-6 and TRBJ1-1, is DAGVTQSPTHLIKTRGQQVTLRCSPKSGHDTVSWYQQALGQGPQFIFQYYEEEERQRGNFPDRFSGHQFPNYSSELNVNALLLGDSALYLCASSLVQGPTEAFFGQGTRLTVV.

The chain employs TRBV5-4 and TRBJ2-1; possibly TRBD1 for D (6 bases). This CDR3 has 17 residues. V lost 0 bases to trimming and J lost 5 bases, with 18 bases between them. Germline CDR1 reads SGHNT; CDR2 reads YYREEE (reference sequence). The CDR3 DNA follows: TGTGCCAGCAGCTTGGTTCACAGGGTGGGACGCGACAATGAGCAGTTCTTC. Translated, it gives CASSLVHRVGRDNEQFF.